The 20 T cell receptor beta chains presented below share a single source sample, sequenced in a study of blood T cell repertoires in COVID-19. Assay: immunoSEQ multiplex PCR; the TCRdb copy retains only in-frame clones and omits some. Among about 190,000 clones listed, 90% were seen once. Sequencing used peripheral blood. The receptors originated from a man aged 50-60 years with acute or convalescent COVID-19.

The chain carries TRBV7-8 and TRBJ1-5; D possibly corresponds to TRBD1 (5 bases). The V end lost 0 bases, the J end lost 0 bases, and 12 bases lay between the germline ends. Germline CDR1 SGHVS, CDR2 FQNEAQ. This CDR3 comprises 17 residues. CDR3 residues: CASSLAEGVYSNQPQHF. CDR3 DNA sequence: TGTGCCAGCAGCTTAGCGGAAGGGGTGTATAGCAATCAGCCCCAGCATTTT.

This chain connects TRBV3-1 (or the pseudogene TRBV3-2) to TRBJ2-3, with 11 nucleotides matching TRBD2. The CDR3 covers 15 residues. Germline-derived CDR1 and CDR2 are LGHDT and YNNKEL (reference sequence). Trimming took 5 bases from V and 5 from J; bases not matched to a gene: 6. The CDR3 reads CASSRLAGFGDTQYF. Written as DNA, the CDR3 is TGTGCCAGCAGCAGACTAGCGGGATTCGGAGATACGCAGTATTTT.

In this sample, this clone turned up a few times. V and J are TRBV5-1 and TRBJ2-7, with 13 bases identical to TRBD2. Trimming took 3 bases from V and 1 from J; bases not matched to a gene: 4. This CDR3 is 16 amino acids long. Germline V gene sequence: CDR1 SGHRS, CDR2 YFSETQ. The CDR3 sequence: CASSSTLAGGSYEQYF. The CDR3 DNA sequence: TGCGCCAGCAGCTCGACACTAGCGGGAGGGTCCTACGAGCAGTACTTC.

The V gene is TRBV3-1 (or the pseudogene TRBV3-2), the J gene TRBJ2-5; D perhaps matches TRBD2 (6 bases). Germline V lookup: CDR1 LGHDT, CDR2 YNNKEL (reference sequence). The CDR3 extends over 14 amino acids. The V end was cut by 2 bases, the J end by 7 bases, with 14 bases between. CDR3 nucleotides: TGTGCCAGCAGCCAATCCCGGGAGTGGGGGACCCAGTACTTC. Residues: CASSQSREWGTQYF.

This clone has only a few counts. This chain uses TRBV5-6 with TRBJ1-6; D ambiguous. The CDR3 has 12 residues. V gave up 5 bases and J gave up 9 bases, with 9 bases separating them. In germline, CDR1 is SGHDT, CDR2 YYEEEE. The CDR3 is CASSQEGSPLHF. CDR3 coding DNA: TGTGCCAGCAGTCAGGAGGGTTCACCCCTCCACTTT.

The rearrangement joins TRBV11-2 to TRBJ2-7; weak D call: TRBD1 (7 bases). The V end lost 4 bases, the J end lost 2 bases, and 15 bases lay between the germline ends. This CDR3 has 15 amino acids. Per germline, CDR1 SGHAT and CDR2 FQNNGV. The CDR3 spells CASSWFRGAAYEQYF. CDR3 nucleotides: TGTGCCAGCAGCTGGTTCAGGGGGGCAGCCTACGAGCAGTACTTC.

Here the CDR3 reads CAISAGHTEAFF. The CDR3 nucleotides read TGTGCCATCAGCGCAGGGCACACTGAAGCTTTCTTT. The rearrangement links TRBV10-3 to TRBJ1-1; weak D call: TRBD1 (5 bases). The CDR3 runs 12 residues. Looked up from germline, CDR1 is ENHRY and CDR2 is SYGVKD. Trimming shortened V by 6 bases and J by 3 bases, and 8 bases separated the two germline ends.

The gene calls are TRBV27 and TRBJ1-1; no reliable D call. Germline V lookup: CDR1 MNHEY, CDR2 SMNVEV (reference sequence). Trimming pared 4 bases from V and 1 base from J, leaving 19 bases between. The length of the CDR3 is 17 residues. The CDR3 loop is CASSSNIPWEPNTEAFF. The DNA of the CDR3 is TGTGCCAGCAGTTCTAACATCCCCTGGGAGCCGAACACTGAAGCTTTCTTT.

V is TRBV5-1 and J is TRBJ1-2; TRBD1 matches at 9 bases. CDR1 is SGHRS and CDR2 is YFSETQ in the germline V gene. V lost 0 bases, J lost 4 bases, and 4 bases stayed unmatched. The CDR3 has 15 residues. CDR3 DNA: TGCGCCAGCAGCTTGGAACGGACAGGGGCCTATGGCTACACCTTC. This codes for CASSLERTGAYGYTF.

The chain combines TRBV11-2 with TRBJ2-1; the D gene is possibly TRBD2 (6 bases). Germline loops: CDR1 SGHAT, CDR2 FQNNGV. Trimming took 6 bases from V and 4 from J, leaving 16 bases between them. The CDR3 is 15 amino acids. In DNA, the CDR3 is TGTGCCAGCAGAAAATTGGTAGCGGCTTACAATGAGCAGTTCTTC. Translated: CASRKLVAAYNEQFF. The full variable domain, rest sourced from reference TRBV11-2 and TRBJ2-1, is EAGVAQSPRYKIIEKRQSVAFWCNPISGHATLYWYQQILGQGPKLLIQFQNNGVVDDSQLPKDRFSAERLKGVDSTLKIQPAKLEDSAVYLCASRKLVAAYNEQFFGPGTRLTVL.

The gene calls are TRBV19 and TRBJ2-7; 7 positions agree with TRBD1. The length of the CDR3 is 15 residues. Germline V gene lookup returns CDR1 LNHDA and CDR2 SQIVND (reference sequence). V was clipped by 6 bases and J by 1 base; unmatched bases: 9. The CDR3 protein is CASRTGDSNSYEQYF. CDR3 nucleotides: TGTGCCAGTAGGACCGGGGACAGCAATTCCTACGAGCAGTACTTC.

The chain is built from TRBV30 and TRBJ2-5, with TRBD2 as a possible D gene (7 bases). This CDR3 spans 15 amino acids. Between the trimmed V and J ends, which lost 3 bases and 3 bases, there was a span of 17 bases. From germline, CDR1 is GTSNPN and CDR2 SVGIG (reference sequence). This CDR3 reads CAWSGLGGPEETQYF. The CDR3 DNA sequence: TGTGCCTGGAGCGGGCTCGGGGGGCCCGAAGAGACCCAGTACTTC.

V gene TRBV30 combines with J gene TRBJ1-2; D is unclear. The germline V gene has CDR1 GTSNPN and CDR2 SVGIG (reference sequence). Deletions cut 4 bases from V and 0 bases from J, with 6 bases between. The CDR3 totals 12 residues. DNA for the CDR3: TGTGCCTGGACAGAGGCTAACTATGGCTACACCTTC. It specifies CAWTEANYGYTF. Full variable domain (rest looked up from reference TRBV30 and TRBJ1-2): SQTIHQWPATLVQPVGSPLSLECTVEGTSNPNLYWYRQAAGRGLQLLFYSVGIGQISSEVPQNLSASRPQDRQFILSSKKLLLSDSGFYLCAWTEANYGYTFGSGTRLTVV.

The chain links TRBV5-1 to TRBJ2-7; TRBD1 aligns across 7 bases. With 4 bases clipped from V and 5 bases from J, the junction kept 12 bases outside the gene matches. The CDR3 length is 15 residues. Germline V gene lookup returns CDR1 SGHRS and CDR2 YFSETQ. This CDR3 is CASSVTGVPRNEQYF. Here the CDR3 DNA reads TGCGCCAGCAGCGTTACAGGGGTCCCTCGGAACGAGCAGTACTTC.

This clone occurred once. The rearrangement links TRBV7-2 to TRBJ1-3; 7 nucleotides line up with TRBD1. The CDR3 totals 15 residues. The V segment lost 5 bases and the J segment 4 bases; nucleotides outside the gene matches: 8. CDR1 SGHTA and CDR2 FQGNSA come from the germline V gene. The CDR3 DNA sequence: TGTGCCAGCAGCCTAGAGGGGACAGTAGGAAACACCATATATTTT. Protein product: CASSLEGTVGNTIYF.

In DNA form, the CDR3 reads TGCAGCGCCGAGGGCACAGGGACTGAAGCTTTCTTT. Translating gives CSAEGTGTEAFF. The V and J genes are TRBV29-1 and TRBJ1-1; a possible D gene is TRBD1 (6 bases). The germline V gene encodes CDR1 SQVTM and CDR2 ANQGSEA. The CDR3 covers 12 residues. V lost 7 bases to trimming and J lost 5 bases, with 14 bases between them.

The V gene is TRBV28, the J gene TRBJ1-5, with D maybe TRBD1 (5 bases). Looked up from germline, CDR1 is MDHEN and CDR2 is SYDVKM. This CDR3 is built from 13 residues. Trimming took 9 bases from V and 3 from J, leaving 12 bases between them. The CDR3 sequence is CASWGEINQPQHF. The CDR3 region has the DNA TGTGCCAGTTGGGGGGAGATCAATCAGCCCCAGCATTTT.

The V gene is TRBV11-2, the J gene TRBJ1-2, with D uncertain. The CDR3 is 16 amino acids. CDR1 is SGHAT and CDR2 is FQNNGV in the germline V gene. Trimming removed 3 bases from V and 7 bases from J, with 21 bases in between. CDR3 nucleotide sequence: TGTGCCAGCAGCTTTTTGACACCGGGAACCCTTGGTGGCTACACCTTC. Encoded protein: CASSFLTPGTLGGYTF.

In its sample, this clone was seen a few times. The chain carries TRBV11-2 and TRBJ2-1; 7 nucleotides line up with TRBD2. Germline trimming cut 0 bases from V and 4 bases from J; bases unmatched to any gene: 9. The CDR3 is 17 residues long. Looked up from germline, CDR1 is SGHAT and CDR2 is FQNNGV. The chain's CDR3 is CASSLDGAGASYNEQFF. The CDR3 DNA is TGTGCCAGCAGCTTAGATGGCGCGGGAGCTTCATACAATGAGCAGTTCTTC.

The chain employs TRBV15 and TRBJ2-4, with 8 bases matching TRBD1. Germline V gene lookup returns CDR1 LNHNV and CDR2 YYDKDF (reference sequence). The CDR3 has 17 residues. J lost 0 bases, V lost 0 bases, and 4 bases had no gene match. Here the CDR3 DNA reads TGTGCCACCAGCAGAGATATAGGGACAGGAGCCAAAAACATTCAGTACTTC. Translated, it gives CATSRDIGTGAKNIQYF.